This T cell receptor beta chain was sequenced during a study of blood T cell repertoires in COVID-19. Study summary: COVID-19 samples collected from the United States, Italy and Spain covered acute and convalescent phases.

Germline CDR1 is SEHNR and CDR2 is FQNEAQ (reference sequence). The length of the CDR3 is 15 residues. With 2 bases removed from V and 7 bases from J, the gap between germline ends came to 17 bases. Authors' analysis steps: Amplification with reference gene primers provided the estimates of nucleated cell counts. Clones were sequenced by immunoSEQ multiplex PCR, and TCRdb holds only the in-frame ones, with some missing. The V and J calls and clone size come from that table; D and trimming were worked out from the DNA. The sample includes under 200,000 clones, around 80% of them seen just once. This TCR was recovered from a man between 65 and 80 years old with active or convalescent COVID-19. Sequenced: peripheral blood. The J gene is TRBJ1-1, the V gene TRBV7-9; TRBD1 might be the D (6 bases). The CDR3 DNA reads TGTGCCAGCAGCTTATCGGGGGGGCGCTTGGTTGAAGCTTTCTTT. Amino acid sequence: CASSLSGGRLVEAFF.